The entry below describes one TCR beta chain. The sample originates from a study of OX40 agonist ivuxolimab in advanced cancers. Study-level information: Patients enrolled in dose escalation were diagnosed with hepatocellular carcinoma, melanoma, renal cell or head and neck cancer.

Germline loops: CDR1 MDHEN, CDR2 SYDVKM. The CDR3 runs 13 residues. The germline V and J ends were trimmed by 1 base and 11 bases, with 14 bases remaining between them. Measured with immunoSEQ multiplex PCR; TCRdb has only the in-frame clones, and not every one. The profile shows around 63,000 clones, 85% to 90% of them singletons. The starting material was CD4+ or CD8+ T cells sorted from blood, obtained in a trial of the OX40 agonist ivuxolimab. The TCR originated in an adult with an advanced solid tumor such as melanoma, head and neck, liver or kidney cancer. This chain uses TRBV28 with TRBJ1-1, with D maybe TRBD1 (5 bases). The CDR3 sequence: CASSLSVGARAFF. In DNA, the CDR3 is TGTGCCAGCAGTTTATCAGTTGGGGCTCGGGCTTTCTTT.